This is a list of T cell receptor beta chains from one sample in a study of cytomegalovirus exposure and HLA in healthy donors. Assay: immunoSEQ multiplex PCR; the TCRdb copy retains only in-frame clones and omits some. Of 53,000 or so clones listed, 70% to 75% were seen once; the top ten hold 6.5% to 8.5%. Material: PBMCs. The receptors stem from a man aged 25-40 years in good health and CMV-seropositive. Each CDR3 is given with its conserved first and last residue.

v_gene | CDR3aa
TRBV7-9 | CVGQGPSGANVLTF
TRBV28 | CASSLDTGWVYEQYF
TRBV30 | CAWSVVRQATEGTQYF
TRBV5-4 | CASSRTTGGGETQYF
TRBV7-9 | CSSSTLGGGRGGSGYTF
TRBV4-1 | CASSQEAVTQYF
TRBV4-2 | CASSQDGAQGYSTGELFF
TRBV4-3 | CASSQVPGGGAGNEQFF
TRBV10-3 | CAIRRNSGGAGELFF
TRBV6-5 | CASMFAGGKQFF
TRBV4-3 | CASSQYGVSSYNSPLHF
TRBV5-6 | CASSETGGNYGYTF
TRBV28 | CASSFDSSYNSPLHF
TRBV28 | CASSLLSGTGNRGYTF